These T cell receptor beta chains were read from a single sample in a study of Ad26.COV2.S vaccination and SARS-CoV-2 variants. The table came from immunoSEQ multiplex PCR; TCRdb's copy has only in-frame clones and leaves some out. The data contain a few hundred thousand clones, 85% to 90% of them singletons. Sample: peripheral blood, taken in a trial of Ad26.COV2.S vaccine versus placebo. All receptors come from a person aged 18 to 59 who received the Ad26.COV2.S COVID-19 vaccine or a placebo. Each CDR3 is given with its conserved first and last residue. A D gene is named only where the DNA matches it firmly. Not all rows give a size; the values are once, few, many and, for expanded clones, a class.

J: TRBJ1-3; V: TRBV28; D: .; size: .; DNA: TGTGCCAGCAGTGAGGGGTTTCCTGGAAACACCATATATTTT; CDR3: CASSEGFPGNTIYF
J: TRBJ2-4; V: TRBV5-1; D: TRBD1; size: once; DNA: TGCGCCAGCAGCCCGACAGGGACCAAAAACATTCAGTACTTC; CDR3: CASSPTGTKNIQYF
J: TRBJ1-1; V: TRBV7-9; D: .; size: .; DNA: TGTGCCAGCAGCTTGAATCTCGGGTCCAGCACTGAAGCTTTCTTT; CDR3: CASSLNLGSSTEAFF
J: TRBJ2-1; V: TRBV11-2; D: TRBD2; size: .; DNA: TGTGCCAGCAGCTTAGTCGCAGCGGGAGACGAAGAGCAGTTCTTC; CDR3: CASSLVAAGDEEQFF
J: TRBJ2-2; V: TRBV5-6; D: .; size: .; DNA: TGTGCCAGCAGCTTGGTCCGAGACGGAGGAAACACCGGGGAGCTGTTTTTT; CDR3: CASSLVRDGGNTGELFF
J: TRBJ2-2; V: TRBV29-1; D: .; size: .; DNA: TGCAGCTTTAACCATGGGGGGGAGCTGTTTTTT; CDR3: CSFNHGGELFF
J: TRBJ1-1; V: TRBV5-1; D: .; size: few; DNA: TGCGCCAGCAGCTTACCGGCGACAAGACCTGAAGCTTTCTTT; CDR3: CASSLPATRPEAFF
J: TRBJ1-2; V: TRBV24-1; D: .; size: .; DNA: TGTGCCACCAGTGTGGCAGGGAGTTATGGCTACACCTTC; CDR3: CATSVAGSYGYTF
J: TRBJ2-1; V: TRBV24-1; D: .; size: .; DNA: TGTGCCACCGGGGGGTTGTCAAATGAGCAGTTCTTC; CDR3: CATGGLSNEQFF
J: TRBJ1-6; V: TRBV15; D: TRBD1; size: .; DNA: TGTGCCACCAGCAGAGGCTATCCCACAGGGGTGGCTTATTCACCCCTCCACTTT; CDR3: CATSRGYPTGVAYSPLHF
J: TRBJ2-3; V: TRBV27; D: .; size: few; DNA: TGTGCCAGCAGCCCGAATGTCGCAGATACGCAGTATTTT; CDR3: CASSPNVADTQYF
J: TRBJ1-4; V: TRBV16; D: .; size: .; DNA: TGTGCCAGCAGAACCCCGGGGCCGAGAGACGAAAAACTGTTTTTT; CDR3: CASRTPGPRDEKLFF
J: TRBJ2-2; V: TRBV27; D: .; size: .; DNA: TGTGCCAGCAGTGTGGACCTGTTAAACACCGGGGAGCTGTTTTTT; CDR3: CASSVDLLNTGELFF
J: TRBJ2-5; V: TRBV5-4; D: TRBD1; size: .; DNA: TGTGCCAGCAGCATGGGGACAGCACAAGAGACCCAGTACTTC; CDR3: CASSMGTAQETQYF
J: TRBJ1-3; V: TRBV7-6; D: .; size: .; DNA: TGTGCCAGCAGTCTCCAGCCAGAACTCCCCTCTGGAAACACCATATATTTT; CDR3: CASSLQPELPSGNTIYF
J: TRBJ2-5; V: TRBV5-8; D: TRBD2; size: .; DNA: TGTGCCAGCAGCTTGCTGGGTACTAGCGGTTTCGTTGGGGAGACCCAGTACTTC; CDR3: CASSLLGTSGFVGETQYF
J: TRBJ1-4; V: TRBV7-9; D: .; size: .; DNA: TGTGCCAGCAATGTTGCAACTAATGAAAAACTGTTTTTT; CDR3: CASNVATNEKLFF
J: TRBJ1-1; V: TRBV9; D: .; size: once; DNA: TGTGCCAGCAGCGACAGGGAGGAGACTCGGGGGTATGATGAAGCTTTCTTT; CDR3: CASSDREETRGYDEAFF
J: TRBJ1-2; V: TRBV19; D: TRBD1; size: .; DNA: TGTGCCAGTAGCCCGGGACAGCTCTATGGCTACACCTTC; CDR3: CASSPGQLYGYTF
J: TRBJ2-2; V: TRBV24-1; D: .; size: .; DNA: TGTGCCACCAGTGACCCCATTGGCCGAAAGCTGTTTTTT; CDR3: CATSDPIGRKLFF
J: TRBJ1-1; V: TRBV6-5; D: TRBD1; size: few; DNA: TGTGCCAGCAGGACAGGGGTGGACACTGAAGCTTTCTTT; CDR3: CASRTGVDTEAFF
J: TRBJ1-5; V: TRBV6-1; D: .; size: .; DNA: TGTGCCAGCAGTGAGTGGGGTGCGGGCCAGCCCCAGCATTTT; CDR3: CASSEWGAGQPQHF
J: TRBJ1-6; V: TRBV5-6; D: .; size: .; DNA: TGTGCCAGCAGCTCATTAGACAGGAATAATTCACCCCTCCACTTT; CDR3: CASSSLDRNNSPLHF
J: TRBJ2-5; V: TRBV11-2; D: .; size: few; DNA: TGTGCCAGCAGCTTAGGGGGCGAGGGCAGTGGGACCCAGTACTTC; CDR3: CASSLGGEGSGTQYF
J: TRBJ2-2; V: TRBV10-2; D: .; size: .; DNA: TGCGCCACCCGGACAGCCCCGCGTGGCGGGGAGCTGTTTTTT; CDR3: CATRTAPRGGELFF
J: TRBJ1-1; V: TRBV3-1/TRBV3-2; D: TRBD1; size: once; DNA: TGTGCCAGCAGCCAAGTTACAGGGGGGACTGAAGCTTTCTTT; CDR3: CASSQVTGGTEAFF
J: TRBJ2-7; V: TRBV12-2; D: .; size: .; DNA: TGTGCAAGTCGCTTAGCGACGGGAATCTACGAGCAGTACTTC; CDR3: CASRLATGIYEQYF
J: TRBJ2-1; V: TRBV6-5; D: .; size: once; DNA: TGTGCCAGCAGTTATAGGAGCGACTACAATGAGCAGTTCTTC; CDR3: CASSYRSDYNEQFF
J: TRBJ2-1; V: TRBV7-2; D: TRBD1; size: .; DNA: TGTGCCAGCAGCTTCGGGACAGGGGGCTACAATGAGCAGTTCTTC; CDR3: CASSFGTGGYNEQFF
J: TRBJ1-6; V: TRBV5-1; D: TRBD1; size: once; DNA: TGCGCCAGCAGTTTGGGAACAGGGGATAATTCACCCCTCCACTTT; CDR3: CASSLGTGDNSPLHF